This T cell receptor beta chain stems from a study of blood T cell repertoires in COVID-19. On the study more broadly: Some COVID-19 samples were acute and others convalescent; all came from the United States, Italy and Spain. From T cells, B-cell-depleted T cells, or PBMCs came the material, which was cDNA or gDNA.

Original handling: Reference gene primers were amplified, and this amplification served to estimate nucleated cell counts. TCRdb's table, derived via immunoSEQ multiplex PCR, lists solely in-frame clones and lacks some. That table furnishes V, J and clone size, whereas the DNA furnished D and trimming. Of around 160,000 clones in the sample, 70% to 90% were seen once. Seattle's enrolled individuals joined amid active infection and were then monitored longitudinally. The receptor comes from a woman aged 55-70 years with COVID-19, enrolled during active disease. Input material: peripheral blood.

The CDR3 sequence: CASSPAGALREQYF. The CDR3 DNA is TGTGCCAGCAGCCCGGCGGGAGCTCTACGGGAGCAGTACTTC. V gene TRBV3-1 (or the pseudogene TRBV3-2) combines with J gene TRBJ2-7, with 7 bases lining up with TRBD2. CDR1 LGHDT and CDR2 YNNKEL come from the germline V gene (reference sequence). The CDR3 covers 14 residues. V lost 4 bases to trimming and J lost 7 bases; unmatched junction nucleotides: 10.